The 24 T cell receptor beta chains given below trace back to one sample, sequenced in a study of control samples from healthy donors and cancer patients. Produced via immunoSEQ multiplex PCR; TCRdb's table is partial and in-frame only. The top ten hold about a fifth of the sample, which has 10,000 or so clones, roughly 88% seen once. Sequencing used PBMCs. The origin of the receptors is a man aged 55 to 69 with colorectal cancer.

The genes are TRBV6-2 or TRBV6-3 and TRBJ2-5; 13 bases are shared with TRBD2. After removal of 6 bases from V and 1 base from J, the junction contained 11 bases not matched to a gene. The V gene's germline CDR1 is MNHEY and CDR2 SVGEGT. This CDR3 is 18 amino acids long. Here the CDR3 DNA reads TGTGCCAGCAGCCCAACTCCGGGACTAGCGGGGCCCCAAGAGACCCAGTACTTC. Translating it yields CASSPTPGLAGPQETQYF.

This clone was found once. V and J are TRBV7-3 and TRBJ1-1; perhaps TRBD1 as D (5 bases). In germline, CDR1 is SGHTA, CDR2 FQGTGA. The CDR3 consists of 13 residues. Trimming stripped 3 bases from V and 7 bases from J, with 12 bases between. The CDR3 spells CASSLGGRGEAFF. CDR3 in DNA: TGTGCCAGCAGCTTGGGGGGACGAGGTGAAGCTTTCTTT.

Here the CDR3 DNA reads TGTGCCAGCAGCCAACCTGGACAGGGGGTCATAGGGGAGCAGTTCTTC. It is translated as CASSQPGQGVIGEQFF. The rearrangement joins TRBV14 to TRBJ2-1; 10 bases fit TRBD1. The length of the CDR3 is 16 residues. The germline V gene has CDR1 SGHDN and CDR2 FVKESK. V shed 2 bases, J shed 10 bases, and the junction held 11 bases outside the gene matches.

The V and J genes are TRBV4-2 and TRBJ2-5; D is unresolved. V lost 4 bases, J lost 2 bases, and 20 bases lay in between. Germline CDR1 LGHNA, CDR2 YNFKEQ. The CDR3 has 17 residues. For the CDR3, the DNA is TGTGCCAGCAGCCTGGAGCCAGCCGTAACCTCACAAGAGACCCAGTACTTC. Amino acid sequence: CASSLEPAVTSQETQYF.

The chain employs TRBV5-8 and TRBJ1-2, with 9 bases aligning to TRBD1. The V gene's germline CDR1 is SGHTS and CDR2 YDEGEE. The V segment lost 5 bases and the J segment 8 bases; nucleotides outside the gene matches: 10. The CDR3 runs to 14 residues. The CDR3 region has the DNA TGTGCCAGCAGTTCACGGGACAGGGAGGTCGGCTACACCTTC. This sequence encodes CASSSRDREVGYTF.

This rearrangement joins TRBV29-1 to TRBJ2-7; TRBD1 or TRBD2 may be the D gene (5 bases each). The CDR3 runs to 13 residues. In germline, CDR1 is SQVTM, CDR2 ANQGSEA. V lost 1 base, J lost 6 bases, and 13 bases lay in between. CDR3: CSVEGHGAAEQYF. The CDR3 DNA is TGCAGCGTTGAAGGACACGGGGCGGCCGAGCAGTACTTC.

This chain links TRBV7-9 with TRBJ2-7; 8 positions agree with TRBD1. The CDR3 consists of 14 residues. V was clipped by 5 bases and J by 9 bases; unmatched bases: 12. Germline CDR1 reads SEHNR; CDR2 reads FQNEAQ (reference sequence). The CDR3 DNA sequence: TGTGCCAGCAGCCCGTCCTCGACAGGGGCTTTGCAGTACTTC. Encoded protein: CASSPSSTGALQYF. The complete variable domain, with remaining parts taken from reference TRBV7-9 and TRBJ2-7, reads DTGVSQNPRHKITKRGQNVTFRCDPISEHNRLYWYRQTLGQGPEFLTYFQNEAQLEKSRLLSDRFSAERPKGSFSTLEIQRTEQGDSAMYLCASSPSSTGALQYFGPGTRLTVT.

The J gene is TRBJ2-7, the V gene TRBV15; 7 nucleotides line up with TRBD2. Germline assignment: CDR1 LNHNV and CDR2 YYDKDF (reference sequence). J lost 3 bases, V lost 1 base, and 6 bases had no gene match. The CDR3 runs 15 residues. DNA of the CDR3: TGTGCCACCAGCAGAGCGCGGGGGAGGCGCTACGAGCAGTACTTC. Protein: CATSRARGRRYEQYF.

CDR3 in amino acids: CASSHPDRIWEQYF. The DNA for the CDR3 is TGTGCCAGCAGTCATCCAGACAGGATTTGGGAGCAGTACTTC. The V and J genes are TRBV6-2 or TRBV6-3 and TRBJ2-7; possible D gene TRBD1, 6 bases. V was shortened by 5 bases and J by 7 bases, with 18 bases between the two germline ends. Germline CDR1 reads MNHEY; CDR2 reads SVGEGT. The length of the CDR3 is 14 residues.

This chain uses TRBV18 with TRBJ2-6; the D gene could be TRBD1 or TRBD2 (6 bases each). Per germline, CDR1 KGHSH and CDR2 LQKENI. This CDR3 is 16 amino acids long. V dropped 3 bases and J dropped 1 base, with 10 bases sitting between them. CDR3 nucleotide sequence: TGTGCCAGCTCACCGAAGGGGGGTTCTGGGGCCAACGTCCTGACTTTC. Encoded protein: CASSPKGGSGANVLTF.

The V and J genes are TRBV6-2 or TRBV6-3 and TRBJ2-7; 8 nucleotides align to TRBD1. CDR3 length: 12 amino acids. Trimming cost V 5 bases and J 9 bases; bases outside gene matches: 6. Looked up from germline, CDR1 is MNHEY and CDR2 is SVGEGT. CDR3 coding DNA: TGTGCCAGCAGTACCGGACAGGGTGTGCAGTACTTC. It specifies CASSTGQGVQYF.

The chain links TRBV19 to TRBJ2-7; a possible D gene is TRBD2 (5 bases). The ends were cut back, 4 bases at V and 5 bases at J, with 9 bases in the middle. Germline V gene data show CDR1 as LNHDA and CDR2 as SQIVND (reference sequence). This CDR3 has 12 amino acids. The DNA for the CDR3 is TGTGCCAGTAGTACGGGGTCCCACGAGCAGTACTTC. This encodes CASSTGSHEQYF.

CDR3 protein: CASSPRLNAGLGYEQYF. For the CDR3, the DNA is TGTGCCAGCAGCCCCAGACTTAACGCAGGGTTGGGCTACGAGCAGTACTTC. The V gene is TRBV6-2 or TRBV6-3, the J gene TRBJ2-7, with D maybe TRBD1 (5 bases). V gave up 6 bases and J gave up 3 bases, with 24 bases separating them. Germline V gives CDR1 MNHEY, CDR2 SVGEGT. The CDR3 extends over 17 amino acids.

CDR3 sequence: CASSHAADSYNEQFF. The CDR3, as DNA: TGTGCCAGCAGCCACGCCGCAGACTCCTACAATGAGCAGTTCTTC. This sequence joins TRBV7-3 and TRBJ2-1, with unresolved D. Germline lookup yields CDR1 SGHTA and CDR2 FQGTGA. This CDR3 comprises 15 residues. V was shortened by 5 bases and J by 0 bases, with 11 bases between the two germline ends.

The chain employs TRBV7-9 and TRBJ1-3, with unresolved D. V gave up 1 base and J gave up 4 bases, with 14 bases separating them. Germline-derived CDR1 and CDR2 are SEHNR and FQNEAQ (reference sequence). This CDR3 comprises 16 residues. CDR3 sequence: CASSLGPILSGNTIYF. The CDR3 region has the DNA TGTGCCAGCAGCTTAGGGCCCATTCTGAGCGGAAACACCATATATTTT.

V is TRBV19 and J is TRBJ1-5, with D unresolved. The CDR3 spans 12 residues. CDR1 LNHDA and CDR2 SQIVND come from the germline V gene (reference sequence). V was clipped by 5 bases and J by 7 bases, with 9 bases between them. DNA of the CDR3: TGTGCCAGTAGTCCATTTTTCCAGCCCCAGCATTTT. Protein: CASSPFFQPQHF.

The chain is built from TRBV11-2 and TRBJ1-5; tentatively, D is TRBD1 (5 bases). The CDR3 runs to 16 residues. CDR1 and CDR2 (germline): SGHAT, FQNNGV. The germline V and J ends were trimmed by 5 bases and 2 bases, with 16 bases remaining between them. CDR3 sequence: CASSRLTGRRNQPQHF. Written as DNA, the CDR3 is TGTGCCAGCAGCCGCCTTACAGGCCGTCGCAATCAGCCCCAGCATTTT. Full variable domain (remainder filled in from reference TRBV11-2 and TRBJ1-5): EAGVAQSPRYKIIEKRQSVAFWCNPISGHATLYWYQQILGQGPKLLIQFQNNGVVDDSQLPKDRFSAERLKGVDSTLKIQPAKLEDSAVYLCASSRLTGRRNQPQHFGDGTRLSIL.

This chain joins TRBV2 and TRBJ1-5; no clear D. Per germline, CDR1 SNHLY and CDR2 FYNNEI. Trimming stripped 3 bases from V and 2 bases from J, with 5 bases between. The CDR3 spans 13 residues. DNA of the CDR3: TGTGCCAGCAGTGATCAGGGCAATCAGCCCCAGCATTTT. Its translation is CASSDQGNQPQHF.

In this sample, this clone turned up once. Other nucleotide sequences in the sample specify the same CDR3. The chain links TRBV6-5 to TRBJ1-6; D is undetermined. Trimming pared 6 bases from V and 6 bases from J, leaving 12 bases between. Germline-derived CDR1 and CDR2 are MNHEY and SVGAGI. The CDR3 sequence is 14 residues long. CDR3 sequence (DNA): TGTGCCAGCAGACCGGACGGGTCTAATTCACCCCTCCACTTT. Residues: CASRPDGSNSPLHF.

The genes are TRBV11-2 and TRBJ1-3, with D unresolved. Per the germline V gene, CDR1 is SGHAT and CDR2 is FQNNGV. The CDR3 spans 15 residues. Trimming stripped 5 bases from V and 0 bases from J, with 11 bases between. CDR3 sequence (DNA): TGTGCCAGCAGCGTATCTCCCAACTCTGGAAACACCATATATTTT. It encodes CASSVSPNSGNTIYF.

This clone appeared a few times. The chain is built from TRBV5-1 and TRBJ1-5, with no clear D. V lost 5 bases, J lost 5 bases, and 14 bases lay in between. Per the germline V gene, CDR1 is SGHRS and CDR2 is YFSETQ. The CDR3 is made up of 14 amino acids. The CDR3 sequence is CASSVGQMDQPQHF. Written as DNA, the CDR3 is TGCGCCAGCAGTGTGGGCCAAATGGATCAGCCCCAGCATTTT.

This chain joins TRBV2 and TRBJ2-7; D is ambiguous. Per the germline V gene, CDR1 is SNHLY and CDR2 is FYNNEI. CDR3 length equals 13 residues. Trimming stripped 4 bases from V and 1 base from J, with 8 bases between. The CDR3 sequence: CASSGRLSYEQYF. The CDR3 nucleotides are TGTGCCAGCAGTGGCCGGCTGTCCTACGAGCAGTACTTC.

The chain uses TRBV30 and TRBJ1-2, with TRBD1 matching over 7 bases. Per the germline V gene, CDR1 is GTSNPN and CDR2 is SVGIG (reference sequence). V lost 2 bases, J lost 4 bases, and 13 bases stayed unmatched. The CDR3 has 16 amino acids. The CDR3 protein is CAWSIPYRGLGYGYTF. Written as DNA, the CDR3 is TGTGCCTGGAGTATACCTTACAGGGGACTGGGCTATGGCTACACCTTC.

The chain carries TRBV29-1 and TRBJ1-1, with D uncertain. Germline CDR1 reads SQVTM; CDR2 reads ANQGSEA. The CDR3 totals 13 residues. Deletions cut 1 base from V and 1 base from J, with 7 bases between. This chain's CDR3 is CSVEGDANTEAFF. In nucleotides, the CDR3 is TGCAGCGTTGAAGGCGACGCGAACACTGAAGCTTTCTTT.